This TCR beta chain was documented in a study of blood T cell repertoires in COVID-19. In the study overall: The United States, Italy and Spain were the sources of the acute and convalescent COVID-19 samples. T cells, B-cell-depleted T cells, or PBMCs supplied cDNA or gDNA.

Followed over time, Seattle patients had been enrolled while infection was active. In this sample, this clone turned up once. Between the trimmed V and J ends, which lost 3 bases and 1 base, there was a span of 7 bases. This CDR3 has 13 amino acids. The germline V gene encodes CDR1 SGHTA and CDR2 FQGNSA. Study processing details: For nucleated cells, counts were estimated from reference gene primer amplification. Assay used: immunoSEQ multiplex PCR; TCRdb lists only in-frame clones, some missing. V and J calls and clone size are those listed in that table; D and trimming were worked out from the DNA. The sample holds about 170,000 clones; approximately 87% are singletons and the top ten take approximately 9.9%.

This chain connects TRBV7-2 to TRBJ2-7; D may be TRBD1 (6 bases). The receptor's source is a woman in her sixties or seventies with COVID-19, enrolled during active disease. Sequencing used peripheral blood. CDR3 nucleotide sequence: TGTGCCAGCAGCTTCACAGGGTCCTACGAGCAGTACTTC. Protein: CASSFTGSYEQYF.